The T cell receptor beta chain described here comes from a study of beta chain features in type 1 diabetes. Study-level background: Sorted cells, roughly 98,000,000 in number, were examined across all samples.

In germline, CDR1 is SQVTM, CDR2 ANQGSEA. The CDR3 length is 15 residues. V lost 2 bases, J lost 1 base, and 13 bases lay in between. Investigators reverse transcribed all isolated RNA, so they sequenced expressed TCRB transcripts. An average of about 3.57 million reads was obtained for naive, central memory and regulatory T cell samples. Using immunoSEQ multiplex PCR, the repertoire was profiled, and TCRdb retains in-frame clones only, with some absent. The sample comprises roughly 240,000 clones, about 63% of which are singletons, and approximately 0.05% rests with the top ten. One heparinised draw, averaging about 110 mL, was taken per donor. Sorting of CD4+ naive, central memory, regulatory and stem cell-like memory cells was performed via CD45RO/CCR7/CD25/CD127/CD95/CD27. This clone was picked up a small number of times.

The TCR was taken from a young man in good health. Sequencing was performed on naive CD4+ T cells from blood. The chain joins TRBV29-1 to TRBJ2-3; unclear D gene. CDR3 protein: CSVEFPLSRTDTQYF. DNA of the CDR3: TGCAGCGTTGAATTCCCCCTGTCTCGCACAGATACGCAGTATTTT.